The next 16 T cell receptor beta chains were all read from a single sample in a study of breast tumors, draining lymph nodes, adjacent tissues. Axillary draining lymph nodes of breast cancer patients supplied the node samples. MiXCR was run by TCRdb on the multiplex PCR reads, yielding one entry per CDR3 protein. The sample contains around 140,000 distinct CDR3 sequences, approximately 32% of which appear only once. The material sequenced was axillary lymph node tissue. Receptors were obtained from a female donor with breast cancer. Some clones in this sample may be carry-over from other donors' samples.

This clonotype occurred many times. The chain links TRBV2 to TRBJ2-5, with a weak D call TRBD2 (6 bases). V shed 2 bases and J shed 5 bases, with 15 bases lying between them. CDR3 length: 15 residues. Germline loops: CDR1 SNHLY, CDR2 FYNNEI. The CDR3 protein is CASSELGGDGETQYF. For the CDR3, the DNA is TGTGCCAGCAGTGAACTCGGCGGGGACGGGGAGACCCAGTACTTC.

This clonotype occurred once. The chain couples TRBV20-1 to TRBJ2-7; TRBD2 is a possible D gene (8 bases). From germline, CDR1 is DFQATT and CDR2 SNEGSKA (reference sequence). The CDR3 runs 13 residues. Trimming removed 3 bases at V and 3 bases at J, with 12 bases between. The CDR3 DNA sequence: TGCAGTGCTAGGACAGGGACTAGCTACGAGCAGTACTTC. It translates to CSARTGTSYEQYF.

A few counts support this clonotype. A much more abundant neighbour one base away suggests this may be a read error. This chain uses TRBV7-8 with TRBJ1-3; 7 nucleotides line up with TRBD1. The germline V gene encodes CDR1 SGHVS and CDR2 FQNEAQ. V gave up 4 bases and J gave up 2 bases; unmatched junction bases: 23. This CDR3 contains 21 residues. The CDR3 reads CASSYRDSMTPPGHPGNTIYF. In DNA form, the CDR3 reads TGTGCCAGCAGCTACCGGGACAGTATGACACCGCCTGGACATCCTGGAAACACCATATATTTT.

Ten or more counts support this clonotype. CDR3 loop: CASSRYPDRGDGYTF. The CDR3 bases are TGTGCCAGCAGCCGATACCCGGACCGGGGGGATGGCTACACCTTC. The chain carries TRBV5-4 and TRBJ1-2; D possibly corresponds to TRBD1 (5 bases). The germline V gene has CDR1 SGHNT and CDR2 YYREEE (reference sequence). The CDR3 is 15 amino acids. Trimming left V 4 bases short and J 6 bases short, with 19 bases between.

This clonotype was seen a single time. The chain combines TRBV15 with TRBJ1-2; 9 nucleotides line up with TRBD1. This CDR3 spans 15 amino acids. Germline V gene lookup returns CDR1 LNHNV and CDR2 YYDKDF (reference sequence). V lost 0 bases, J lost 7 bases, and 6 bases stayed unmatched. The CDR3 DNA reads as TGTGCCACCAGCAGAGACGGACAGGGGTCATCTGGCTACACCTTC. Protein product: CATSRDGQGSSGYTF.

The chain links TRBV30 to TRBJ2-7; 10 nucleotides align to TRBD1. The CDR3 loop spans 11 amino acids. Germline V gene lookup returns CDR1 GTSNPN and CDR2 SVGIG (reference sequence). The CDR3 region is CAWRDRGRLAV. Written as DNA, the CDR3 is TGTGCCTGGAGGGACAGGGGGAGGCTTGCTGTC.

The table lists this clonotype with a few counts. It may be a read error: a sequence one base away is much more abundant. This chain links TRBV6-5 with TRBJ1-6; 8 positions match TRBD1. Trimming at V came to 6 bases and at J to 10 bases, leaving 14 bases not matched to a gene. The CDR3 is 16 amino acids. CDR1 and CDR2 (germline): MNHEY, SVGAGI. The CDR3, as DNA: TGTGCCAGCAGGCCAGGGGGCCGGCAACGGGGGTCACCCCTCCACTTT. Residues: CASRPGGRQRGSPLHF.

About this clonotype: The DNA is omitted, as the CDR3 cannot be located on it reliably, and the CDR3 follows TCRdb's listing. This rearrangement joins TRBV25-1 to TRBJ1-2; the D call TRBD1 from the table was never checked on the DNA. Termini included, the CDR3 measures 21 amino acids. The germline V gene has CDR1 MGHDK and CDR2 SYGVNS. This CDR3 is CASSFYICSASPTGADYGYTF.

J is TRBJ2-7 and V is TRBV18, with D hard to call. This CDR3 is 14 amino acids long. In germline, CDR1 is KGHSH, CDR2 LQKENI. V lost 3 bases and J lost 6, with 15 bases in between. CDR3 sequence (DNA): TGTGCCAGCTCACCGGGCCTGGGCGATGGCGAGCAGTACTTC. It specifies CASSPGLGDGEQYF.

This clonotype was counted many times. The chain links TRBV11-3 to TRBJ2-3; tentatively, D is TRBD1 (5 bases). The CDR3 runs 16 residues. V was shortened by 1 base and J by 1 base, with 12 bases between the two germline ends. The V gene's germline CDR1 is SGHNT and CDR2 YENEEA. CDR3 in DNA: TGTGCCAGCAGCTTAGGAAGGGGTTCTGGCACAGATACGCAGTATTTT. Residues: CASSLGRGSGTDTQYF.

Worth noting for this clonotype: The junction departs from the called germline gene at one end, perhaps through a read error. The rearrangement uses TRBV7-2 and TRBJ2-1; TRBD2 matches at 9 bases. The CDR3 covers 16 residues. CDR1 and CDR2 (germline): SGHTA, FQGNSA. The CDR3 DNA is TGTGCCAGCAGCTTAACCGAGACTAGCGGAGTAAATGAGCAGCTCTTC. Its translation is CASSLTETSGVNEQLF.

On this clonotype: This could be a read error, since a much larger clone is one nucleotide away. The chain combines TRBV11-3 with TRBJ2-1; D gene unclear. The CDR3 covers 13 residues. The V end lost 3 bases, the J end lost 9 bases, and 12 bases lay between the germline ends. Germline V gene data show CDR1 as SGHNT and CDR2 as YENEEA. The CDR3 DNA reads TGTGCCAGCAGCTTCGAACCCAAGACTGAGCAGTTCTTC. Translating it yields CASSFEPKTEQFF.

This clonotype occurred many times. The rearrangement uses TRBV7-2 and TRBJ1-3; D is ambiguous. Trimming removed 7 bases at V and 0 bases at J, with 10 bases between. This CDR3 comprises 14 residues. Germline CDR1 reads SGHTA; CDR2 reads FQGNSA. The CDR3 spells CASNPSSSGNTIYF. The CDR3 region has the DNA TGTGCCAGCAATCCATCTTCCTCTGGAAACACCATATATTTT. The full variable domain, with the rest looked up from reference TRBV7-2 and TRBJ1-3, is GAGVSQSPSNKVTEKGKDVELRCDPISGHTALYWYRQSLGQGLEFLIYFQGNSAPDKSGLPSDRFSAERTGGSVSTLTIQRTQQEDSAVYLCASNPSSSGNTIYFGEGSWLTVV.

The chain has TRBV7-2 and TRBJ2-3, with D perhaps matching TRBD1 or TRBD2 (5 bases each). This CDR3 has 14 residues. Germline V gives CDR1 SGHTA, CDR2 FQGNSA. Trimming took 5 bases from V and 4 from J, leaving 13 bases between them. CDR3 loop: CASSEWGNPDTQYF. The CDR3 DNA sequence: TGTGCCAGCAGCGAATGGGGGAACCCAGATACGCAGTATTTT.

The rearrangement links TRBV20-1 to TRBJ2-1; D unresolved. Germline V gene lookup returns CDR1 DFQATT and CDR2 SNEGSKA (reference sequence). Trimming cost V 3 bases and J 8 bases, with 17 bases left between them. CDR3 size: 14 residues. The CDR3 nucleotides read TGCAGTGCTAGGGACGCCGGAGCAGACTATGAGCAGTTCTTC. Translating gives CSARDAGADYEQFF.

This chain connects TRBV30 to TRBJ2-7; D ambiguous. Germline CDR1 and CDR2: GTSNPN and SVGIG (reference sequence). The CDR3 spans 12 residues. V gave up 0 bases and J gave up 5 bases, with 8 bases separating them. The CDR3 bases are TGTGCCTGGAGTGTTTACGTAAACGAGCAGTACTTC. Protein sequence: CAWSVYVNEQYF.